Included here is one T cell receptor beta chain sequence, with context. No antigen is known for it. Germline CDR1 KGHSH, CDR2 LQKENI. J gave up 7 bases and V 3 bases, and 8 bases lay outside the gene matches. The CDR3 covers 14 residues. The data derive from a study of cytomegalovirus exposure and HLA in healthy donors. Points from the study as a whole: Reportedly, diagnosis of cytomegalovirus status by the classifier showed high specificity and sensitivity.

The data were produced by immunoSEQ multiplex PCR, yet TCRdb's version contains in-frame clones alone and is incomplete. The sample includes 150,000 to 200,000 clones, about four fifths of them seen just once. The sequence was obtained from a man aged 25 to 45 in good health and CMV-seropositive. The chain is built from TRBV18 and TRBJ1-2, with TRBD1 matching 7 bases. The sequenced material came from PBMCs. The CDR3 loop is CASSPPGQEGGYTF. For the CDR3, the DNA is TGTGCCAGCTCACCCCCAGGACAGGAGGGTGGCTACACCTTC.